These 30 T cell receptor beta chains came from one sample sequenced in a study of T cell repertoires in cytomegalovirus infection. TCRdb reprocessed the reads with MiXCR, giving one entry per CDR3 protein. This table holds about 300,000 distinct CDR3 sequences, about a tenth found once. The sample comprised PBMCs. The source is a human donor in good health (CMV status not recorded). Some clones in this sample may be carry-over from other donors' samples.

This clonotype was recorded a few times. CDR3 loop: CASSRQSYGYTF. CDR3 DNA sequence: TGTGCCAGCAGCCGACAGAGTTATGGCTACACCTTC. The chain joins TRBV14 to TRBJ1-2; the D gene is possibly TRBD1 (5 bases). The germline V and J ends were trimmed by 4 bases and 5 bases, with 8 bases remaining between them. The CDR3 loop spans 12 amino acids. In germline, CDR1 is SGHDN, CDR2 FVKESK. The variable domain in full, with the rest retrieved from reference TRBV14 and TRBJ1-2, is EAGVTQFPSHSVIEKGQTVTLRCDPISGHDNLYWYRRVMGKEIKFLLHFVKESKQDESGMPNNRFLAERTGGTYSTLKVQPAELEDSGVYFCASSRQSYGYTFGSGTRLTVV.

This clonotype was counted at least ten times. V is TRBV11-2 and J is TRBJ2-5, with 10 bases matching TRBD2. V trimming: 2 bases; J trimming: 1 base; junction bases outside the gene matches: 4. Germline V gene sequence: CDR1 SGHAT, CDR2 FQNNGV. CDR3 length: 16 amino acids. The CDR3 nucleotides read TGTGCCAGCAGCTTAATTCTAGCGGGGGTCCAAGAGACCCAGTACTTC. Protein: CASSLILAGVQETQYF.

This clonotype was seen many times. V and J are TRBV20-1 and TRBJ2-7; 12 bases are shared with TRBD1. The CDR3 consists of 15 residues. Trimming removed 0 bases from V and 4 bases from J; junction bases left unmatched: 4. Germline V CDR1 and CDR2: DFQATT, SNEGSKA (reference sequence). CDR3 in amino acids: CSARDRGQGAYEQYF. The CDR3 region has the DNA TGCAGTGCTAGAGATCGGGGACAGGGGGCGTACGAGCAGTACTTC.

This clonotype occurred many times. The chain has TRBV7-2 and TRBJ1-2, with 10 bases that match TRBD1. The V segment lost 9 bases and the J segment 5 bases; nucleotides outside the gene matches: 3. The CDR3 loop spans 12 amino acids. CDR1 is SGHTA, CDR2 FQGNSA, per germline. The CDR3 nucleotides are TGTGCCAGTGACAGGGGGCGATATGGCTACACCTTC. It is translated as CASDRGRYGYTF.

This clonotype has more than one count but fewer than ten. The CDR3 nucleotides read TGCAGTGCGAAGAGCGGGTGGGGCACAGATACGCAGTATTTT. Amino acid sequence: CSAKSGWGTDTQYF. The rearrangement joins TRBV20-1 to TRBJ2-3, with TRBD2 as a possible D gene (6 bases). Trimming cost V 6 bases and J 1 base, with 14 bases left between them. This CDR3 contains 14 residues. From germline, CDR1 is DFQATT and CDR2 SNEGSKA (reference sequence).

The chain couples TRBV29-1 to TRBJ2-7; D is unclear. Germline V gene sequence: CDR1 SQVTM, CDR2 ANQGSEA. The ends were cut back, 5 bases at V and 2 bases at J, with 7 bases in the middle. The CDR3 runs 11 residues. DNA for the CDR3: TGCAGCGTTAGGCAGGCCTACGAGCAGTACTTC. Translation gives CSVRQAYEQYF.

This clonotype was seen many times. The rearrangement links TRBV7-9 to TRBJ2-7, with 7 bases that match TRBD2. The CDR3 is 13 residues long. CDR1 and CDR2 (germline): SEHNR, FQNEAQ (reference sequence). Trimming removed 5 bases from V and 4 bases from J; junction bases left unmatched: 5. The CDR3 bases are TGTGCCAGCAGCCCGGGGGGTTGGTACGAGCAGTACTTC. As protein: CASSPGGWYEQYF.

The rearrangement joins TRBV6-1 to TRBJ2-1, with D maybe TRBD2 (6 bases). The CDR3 loop spans 13 amino acids. Germline assignment: CDR1 MNHNS and CDR2 SASEGT. Trimming removed 2 bases at V and 8 bases at J, with 10 bases between. This CDR3 reads CASSEPPGDEQFF. The CDR3 region has the DNA TGTGCCAGCAGTGAACCTCCGGGGGATGAGCAGTTCTTC.

The table lists this clonotype with many counts. The gene calls are TRBV7-9 and TRBJ2-1, with 8 bases that match TRBD1. Germline loops: CDR1 SEHNR, CDR2 FQNEAQ (reference sequence). CDR3 size: 16 residues. The V and J ends lost 5 bases and 6 bases, in that order; junction bases with no gene match: 12. CDR3 coding DNA: TGTGCCAGCAGCCTCCCCAGGACAGGGATGCCCAATGAGCAGTTCTTC. It is translated as CASSLPRTGMPNEQFF.

This clonotype was picked up many times. The genes are TRBV5-1 and TRBJ2-7; tentatively, D is TRBD1 or TRBD2 (5 bases each). The CDR3 length is 13 residues. The germline V and J ends were trimmed by 7 bases and 1 base, with 12 bases remaining between them. CDR1 and CDR2 from the germline V gene are SGHRS and YFSETQ. This CDR3 is CASWDPPSYEQYF. The DNA for the CDR3 is TGCGCCAGCTGGGACCCTCCGTCCTACGAGCAGTACTTC.

This clonotype was seen ten or more times. The V gene is TRBV7-2, the J gene TRBJ2-2; possibly TRBD2 for D (6 bases). The CDR3 covers 14 residues. Germline V gene sequence: CDR1 SGHTA, CDR2 FQGNSA. V dropped 6 bases and J dropped 1 base, with 9 bases sitting between them. CDR3 region: CASRGGQNTGELFF. The CDR3 bases are TGTGCCAGCAGGGGAGGTCAGAACACCGGGGAGCTGTTTTTT.

A few counts support this clonotype. The chain links TRBV19 to TRBJ2-7, with D perhaps TRBD1 (6 bases). The V and J ends lost 0 bases and 6 bases respectively, with 6 bases between them. Looked up from germline, CDR1 is LNHDA and CDR2 is SQIVND (reference sequence). The CDR3 runs 12 residues. The chain's CDR3 is CASSIEGAEQYV. The CDR3 DNA reads as TGTGCCAGTAGTATAGAGGGGGCCGAGCAGTACGTC.

This clonotype came up many times. The chain combines TRBV6-2 or TRBV6-3 with TRBJ2-7; D is possibly TRBD1 (6 bases). With 6 bases removed from V and 3 bases from J, the gap between germline ends came to 9 bases. CDR3 length equals 12 residues. In germline, CDR1 is MNHEY, CDR2 SVGEGT. The CDR3 reads CASSHRDYEQYV. The DNA for the CDR3 is TGTGCCAGCAGCCACAGGGACTACGAGCAGTACGTC.

This clonotype appeared many times. Here the CDR3 reads CASSLGQGQYEQYV. The CDR3 nucleotides are TGTGCCAGCAGCCTGGGACAGGGTCAATACGAGCAGTACGTC. The V and J genes are TRBV7-2 and TRBJ2-7, with 9 nucleotides matching TRBD1. V shed 5 bases, J shed 4 bases, and the junction held 6 bases outside the gene matches. This CDR3 is 14 amino acids long. The germline gives CDR1 SGHTA, CDR2 FQGNSA.

This clonotype has ten or more counts. This rearrangement joins TRBV28 to TRBJ1-2; D is undetermined. Germline V gene data show CDR1 as MDHEN and CDR2 as SYDVKM. The V gene lost 6 bases and the J gene lost 6 bases, with 11 bases spanning the gap. The CDR3 extends over 12 amino acids. CDR3 sequence: CASSRAQNGYTF. CDR3 nucleotide sequence: TGTGCCAGCAGCCGGGCCCAAAATGGCTACACCTTC.

The V and J genes are TRBV10-3 and TRBJ1-1, with D hard to call. The CDR3 runs 13 residues. V was trimmed by 5 bases and J by 2 bases, leaving 9 bases between them. Germline V gives CDR1 ENHRY, CDR2 SYGVKD. DNA of the CDR3: TGTGCCATCAGTTGGCAGCCAAACACTGAAGCTTTCTTT. Encoded protein: CAISWQPNTEAFF.

This clonotype was picked up many times. V and J are TRBV19 and TRBJ1-6; no definite D call. Germline V CDR1 and CDR2: LNHDA, SQIVND (reference sequence). The CDR3 is made up of 12 amino acids. Trimming took off 3 bases at V and 5 bases at J, with 2 bases between the two ends. The CDR3 loop is CASSINNSPLHF. CDR3 in DNA: TGTGCCAGTAGTATCAATAATTCACCCCTCCACTTT.

This clonotype has at least ten counts. The J gene is TRBJ1-5, the V gene TRBV6-1; possibly TRBD1 for D (6 bases). Trimming pared 7 bases from V and 7 bases from J, leaving 17 bases between. CDR3 length: 14 residues. The germline CDR1 and CDR2 sequences are MNHNS and SASEGT. The CDR3 nucleotides are TGTGCCAGCAAGGAGGGGGGGGCAGAGCAGCCCCAGCATTTT. Its protein product is CASKEGGAEQPQHF.

In this sample, this clonotype turned up a few times. The chain uses TRBV29-1 and TRBJ2-1; 9 positions agree with TRBD2. Germline loops: CDR1 SQVTM, CDR2 ANQGSEA. V lost 6 bases to trimming and J lost 6 bases; unmatched junction nucleotides: 9. The CDR3 loop spans 14 amino acids. The CDR3 region is CSVGMRGGRNEQFF. CDR3 bases: TGCAGCGTGGGGATGCGGGGGGGCCGCAATGAGCAGTTCTTC.

This clonotype was found many times. The chain joins TRBV7-2 to TRBJ1-1; D gene unclear. This CDR3 spans 10 amino acids. From germline, CDR1 is SGHTA and CDR2 FQGNSA. V lost 5 bases to trimming and J lost 11 bases, with 9 bases between them. The CDR3 coding sequence is TGTGCCAGCAGCGCGATAGTGGCTTTCTTT. Amino acid sequence: CASSAIVAFF.

There are a few counts of this clonotype. The chain joins TRBV5-6 to TRBJ2-6; possibly TRBD2 for D (5 bases). Per the germline V gene, CDR1 is SGHDT and CDR2 is YYEEEE. The CDR3 contains 15 residues. V lost 4 bases and J lost 1, with 9 bases in between. The CDR3 DNA follows: TGTGCCAGCAGCCGACGGGGATCTGGGGCCAACGTCCTGACTTTC. It yields the protein CASSRRGSGANVLTF.

The gene calls are TRBV20-1 and TRBJ2-7; D is unresolved. The CDR3 sequence is 13 residues long. CDR1 DFQATT and CDR2 SNEGSKA come from the germline V gene (reference sequence). Trimming took off 3 bases at V and 1 base at J, with 10 bases between the two ends. As DNA, the CDR3 is TGCAGTGCTAGGGCTGACATTTCCTACGAGCAGTACTTC. Its translation: CSARADISYEQYF.

This clonotype appeared a few times. The chain's CDR3 is CSISGTRNYGYTF. The CDR3 DNA reads TGCAGCATCTCCGGGACACGTAACTATGGCTACACCTTC. The V gene is TRBV29-1, the J gene TRBJ1-2; D is possibly TRBD1 (6 bases). V dropped 8 bases and J dropped 1 base, with 14 bases sitting between them. The CDR3 consists of 13 residues. Germline-derived CDR1 and CDR2 are SQVTM and ANQGSEA.

This chain connects TRBV6-5 to TRBJ1-2; D might be TRBD1 (5 bases). V dropped 2 bases and J dropped 4 bases, with 11 bases sitting between them. CDR1 and CDR2 from the germline V gene are MNHEY and SVGAGI. The CDR3 has 14 amino acids. The CDR3 nucleotides read TGTGCCAGCAGTTACACTCCTGGGGCCTATGGCTACACCTTC. Translation gives CASSYTPGAYGYTF.

This clonotype was counted a few times. V usage is TRBV20-1 and J usage is TRBJ2-1, with TRBD2 matching over 10 bases. Germline CDR1 reads DFQATT; CDR2 reads SNEGSKA (reference sequence). The CDR3 runs 12 residues. The DNA of the CDR3 is TGCAGCGGGACTAGCGTTCCCAATGAGCAGTTCTTC. The encoded protein is CSGTSVPNEQFF.

This clonotype was recorded many times. The rearrangement links TRBV20-1 to TRBJ1-2; 8 bases fit TRBD1. Germline loops: CDR1 DFQATT, CDR2 SNEGSKA (reference sequence). The CDR3 extends over 12 amino acids. Germline trimming cut 5 bases from V and 4 bases from J; bases unmatched to any gene: 3. CDR3 in DNA: TGCAGTGCTCCTACAGGGGGCTATGGCTACACCTTC. Its translation is CSAPTGGYGYTF.

This clonotype was recorded at least ten times. V gene TRBV10-3 combines with J gene TRBJ1-1; D gene uncertain. The germline CDR1 and CDR2 sequences are ENHRY and SYGVKD. The CDR3 runs to 14 residues. The V end was cut by 8 bases, the J end by 1 base, with 14 bases between. The CDR3 is CAIGLGAPNTEAFF. CDR3 DNA sequence: TGTGCCATCGGTTTGGGCGCACCGAACACTGAAGCTTTCTTT.

In this sample, this clonotype turned up many times. The chain carries TRBV13 and TRBJ2-4, with no clear D. Germline CDR1 is PRHDT and CDR2 is FYEKMQ (reference sequence). Trimming shortened V by 2 bases and J by 0 bases, and 5 bases separated the two germline ends. The CDR3 extends over 14 amino acids. The CDR3 sequence: CASSLTGAKNIQYF. The CDR3 DNA sequence: TGTGCCAGCAGCTTAACCGGAGCCAAAAACATTCAGTACTTC. The full variable domain, in which reference TRBV13 and TRBJ2-4 provide the parts outside the CDR3, is AAGVIQSPRHLIKEKRETATLKCYPIPRHDTVYWYQQGPGQDPQFLISFYEKMQSDKGSIPDRFSAQQFSDYHSELNMSSLELGDSALYFCASSLTGAKNIQYFGAGTRLSVL.

This clonotype was counted at least ten times. The chain joins TRBV20-1 to TRBJ1-5, with 9 bases fitting TRBD1. Germline CDR1 reads DFQATT; CDR2 reads SNEGSKA (reference sequence). The V segment lost 7 bases and the J segment 1 base; nucleotides outside the gene matches: 2. This CDR3 spans 13 amino acids. As DNA, the CDR3 is TGCAGTGGTGGACAGGGGAGCAATCAGCCCCAGCATTTT. This sequence encodes CSGGQGSNQPQHF.

This clonotype was observed a few times. The genes are TRBV28 and TRBJ2-1, with a weak D call TRBD2 (6 bases). The V end was cut by 5 bases, the J end by 8 bases, with 16 bases between. The germline CDR1 and CDR2 sequences are MDHEN and SYDVKM. The CDR3 has 14 amino acids. Written as DNA, the CDR3 is TGTGCCAGCAGTCCGGGAGTTTTTTGGGATGAGCAGTTCTTC. Its protein product is CASSPGVFWDEQFF.